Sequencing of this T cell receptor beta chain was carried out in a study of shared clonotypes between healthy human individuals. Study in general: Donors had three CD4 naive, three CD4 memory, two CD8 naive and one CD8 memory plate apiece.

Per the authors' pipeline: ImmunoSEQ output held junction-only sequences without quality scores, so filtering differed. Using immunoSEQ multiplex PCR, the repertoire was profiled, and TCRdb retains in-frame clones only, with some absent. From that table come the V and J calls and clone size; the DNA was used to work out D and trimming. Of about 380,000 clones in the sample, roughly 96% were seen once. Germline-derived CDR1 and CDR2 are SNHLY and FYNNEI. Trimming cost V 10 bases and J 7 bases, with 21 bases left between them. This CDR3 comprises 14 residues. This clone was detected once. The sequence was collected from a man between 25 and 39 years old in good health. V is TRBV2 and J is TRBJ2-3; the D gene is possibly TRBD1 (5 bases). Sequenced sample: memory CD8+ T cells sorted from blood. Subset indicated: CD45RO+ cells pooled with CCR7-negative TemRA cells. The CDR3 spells CANQGRSLGYTQYF. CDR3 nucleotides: TGTGCCAACCAGGGCCGGAGCTTGGGATATACGCAGTATTTT.